This T cell receptor (beta chain) was observed in a study of blood T cell repertoires in COVID-19. TCRdb's copy holds only in-frame clones and misses some; the assay was immunoSEQ multiplex PCR. The profile covers 110,000 to 150,000 clones, with over 70% appearing a single time and 1.9% taken by the ten largest. The J segment lost 2 bases and the V segment lost 1 base, leaving 8 bases of the junction unmatched. The CDR3 extends over 17 amino acids. Germline lookup yields CDR1 SGHNT and CDR2 YYREEE (reference sequence). The sample was peripheral blood. The chain links TRBV5-4 to TRBJ2-1; 8 nucleotides match TRBD2. The TCR comes from a woman aged 55-75 years with acute or convalescent COVID-19. CDR3 nucleotides: TGTGCCAGCAGCTTGCCCCGGGGGGGTGTAACCTACAATGAGCAGTTCTTC. This translates into CASSLPRGGVTYNEQFF.